This T cell receptor (beta chain) was found in a study of blood T cell repertoires in COVID-19. Looking at the study overall: The origin of the acute and convalescent COVID-19 samples was the United States, Italy and Spain. PBMCs, B-cell-depleted T cells, or T cells provided the cDNA or gDNA that made up the material.

In the original workflow: Reference gene primer amplification gave nucleated cell count estimates. Repertoires were generated with immunoSEQ multiplex PCR, while TCRdb's copy carries only in-frame clones and drops some. The V and J calls and clone size were taken over from that table, and D and trimming were inferred from the DNA. This table holds tens of thousands of clones, roughly 76% found once. The source material was peripheral blood. The receptor's source is a man between 65 and 85 years old with active or convalescent COVID-19.

This CDR3 is CASTPGQGRPYEQYF. In nucleotides, the CDR3 is TGTGCCAGCACCCCAGGACAGGGGAGGCCCTACGAGCAGTACTTC. This chain connects TRBV27 to TRBJ2-7; TRBD1 matches 9 bases. Per the germline V gene, CDR1 is MNHEY and CDR2 is SMNVEV (reference sequence). The CDR3 has 15 residues. After removal of 7 bases from V and 2 bases from J, the junction contained 9 bases not matched to a gene.